Following are 28 T cell receptor beta chains from one sample sequenced in a study of cytomegalovirus exposure and HLA in healthy donors. The data were produced by immunoSEQ multiplex PCR, yet TCRdb's version contains in-frame clones alone and is incomplete. The table shows 65,000 to 85,000 clones, with over 85% occurring only once. Input material: PBMCs. These receptors came from a woman between 18 and 29 years old in good health and CMV-seronegative.

The V gene is TRBV28, the J gene TRBJ1-2, with 7 bases aligning to TRBD1. The length of the CDR3 is 15 residues. Per germline, CDR1 MDHEN and CDR2 SYDVKM. V was clipped by 4 bases and J by 6 bases; unmatched bases: 11. CDR3 region: CASSSFDRTGDGYTF. For the CDR3, the DNA is TGTGCCAGCAGTTCATTCGACAGGACAGGAGATGGCTACACCTTC.

The chain couples TRBV5-1 to TRBJ1-1, with a tentative D call TRBD1 (5 bases). Germline assignment: CDR1 SGHRS and CDR2 YFSETQ. The V gene lost 5 bases and the J gene lost 3 bases, with 11 bases spanning the gap. This CDR3 contains 13 residues. The CDR3 bases are TGCGCCAGCAGGGTAGGGGCCTACACTGAAGCTTTCTTT. Translating it yields CASRVGAYTEAFF.

The chain combines TRBV9 with TRBJ2-3, with 7 bases lining up with TRBD1. Germline V gene sequence: CDR1 SGDLS, CDR2 YYNGEE. V lost 5 bases, J lost 0 bases, and 6 bases stayed unmatched. CDR3 length: 15 residues. CDR3 sequence reads: CASRPDRPSTDTQYF. The CDR3 bases are TGTGCCAGCAGACCGGACAGGCCTAGCACAGATACGCAGTATTTT.

This clone has just one count. The gene calls are TRBV5-1 and TRBJ2-1; 10 nucleotides agree with TRBD2. In germline, CDR1 is SGHRS, CDR2 YFSETQ. This CDR3 has 15 residues. V shed 2 bases and J 8 bases; nucleotides not matched to a gene: 7. The CDR3: CASSLAGGPGHEQFF. DNA for the CDR3: TGCGCCAGCAGCTTAGCGGGAGGGCCGGGTCATGAGCAGTTCTTC.

Only one count was recorded for this clone. Other DNA sequences from this sample encode an identical CDR3 as well. This rearrangement joins TRBV7-2 to TRBJ2-7, with a weak D call TRBD1 (6 bases). The V gene's germline CDR1 is SGHTA and CDR2 FQGNSA. The ends were cut back, 5 bases at V and 4 bases at J, with 9 bases in the middle. The CDR3 extends over 12 amino acids. CDR3 amino acids: CASSQTGYEQYF. The CDR3 DNA reads as TGTGCCAGCAGCCAGACAGGTTACGAGCAGTACTTC. Drawing the rest from reference TRBV7-2 and TRBJ2-7, the complete variable domain is GAGVSQSPSNKVTEKGKDVELRCDPISGHTALYWYRQSLGQGLEFLIYFQGNSAPDKSGLPSDRFSAERTGGSVSTLTIQRTQQEDSAVYLCASSQTGYEQYFGPGTRLTVT.

The V and J genes are TRBV11-3 and TRBJ2-3; TRBD1 might be the D (6 bases). The CDR3 has 16 residues. The V end lost 5 bases, the J end lost 2 bases, and 17 bases lay between the germline ends. Germline CDR1 SGHNT, CDR2 YENEEA. CDR3: CASSIGTSMYTDTQYF. In nucleotides, the CDR3 is TGTGCCAGCAGCATCGGGACAAGTATGTACACAGATACGCAGTATTTT. The full variable domain, its missing parts supplied by reference TRBV11-3 and TRBJ2-3, is EAGVVQSPRYKIIEKKQPVAFWCNPISGHNTLYWYLQNLGQGPELLIRYENEEAVDDSQLPKDRFSAERLKGVDSTLKIQPAELGDSAVYLCASSIGTSMYTDTQYFGPGTRLTVL.

The V and J genes are TRBV11-3 and TRBJ2-1; 8 nucleotides align to TRBD2. The CDR3 has 15 residues. V shed 2 bases and J 6 bases; nucleotides not matched to a gene: 6. CDR1 SGHNT and CDR2 YENEEA come from the germline V gene. The CDR3 region is CASSLSQRGFNEQFF. CDR3 in DNA: TGTGCCAGCAGCTTAAGCCAGCGGGGGTTCAATGAGCAGTTCTTC. The entire variable domain, with the rest obtained from reference TRBV11-3 and TRBJ2-1, is as follows: EAGVVQSPRYKIIEKKQPVAFWCNPISGHNTLYWYLQNLGQGPELLIRYENEEAVDDSQLPKDRFSAERLKGVDSTLKIQPAELGDSAVYLCASSLSQRGFNEQFFGPGTRLTVL.

J is TRBJ1-5 and V is TRBV7-2; 7 bases are a match to TRBD1. V lost 4 bases, J lost 4 bases, and 13 bases stayed unmatched. Per the germline V gene, CDR1 is SGHTA and CDR2 is FQGNSA. This CDR3 is built from 17 residues. DNA of the CDR3: TGTGCCAGCAGCTGGTCCATAACAGGGGCCCCTAATCAGCCCCAGCATTTT. It specifies CASSWSITGAPNQPQHF.

The rearrangement links TRBV27 to TRBJ2-1; D possibly corresponds to TRBD2 (6 bases). The CDR3 contains 14 residues. Trimming took off 4 bases at V and 5 bases at J, with 12 bases between the two ends. The V gene's germline CDR1 is MNHEY and CDR2 SMNVEV (reference sequence). CDR3 loop: CASSSGLDHNEQFF. CDR3 DNA: TGTGCCAGCAGTTCGGGACTGGATCACAATGAGCAGTTCTTC.

V usage is TRBV29-1 and J usage is TRBJ1-1; a weak D match, TRBD1 (5 bases). Germline V gene sequence: CDR1 SQVTM, CDR2 ANQGSEA. This CDR3 region has 16 residues. V shed 8 bases and J shed 4 bases, with 26 bases lying between them. This chain's CDR3 is CSSKAGTGIGGTEAFF. The CDR3 coding sequence is TGCAGCTCTAAAGCGGGGACCGGCATAGGCGGCACTGAAGCTTTCTTT.

This rearrangement joins TRBV11-3 to TRBJ1-1, with 8 positions matching TRBD1. Per germline, CDR1 SGHNT and CDR2 YENEEA. Trimming cost V 5 bases and J 5 bases; bases outside gene matches: 7. This CDR3 comprises 14 residues. CDR3 bases: TGTGCCAGCAGCGCACAGGGGGATCGAACTGAAGCTTTCTTT. As protein: CASSAQGDRTEAFF.

The DNA for the CDR3 is TGTGCCACCCTGACAGGTCAGAGGAATGAGCAGTTCTTC. This codes for CATLTGQRNEQFF. The V and J genes are TRBV28 and TRBJ2-1; perhaps TRBD1 as D (6 bases). The CDR3 spans 13 residues. The V gene lost 10 bases and the J gene lost 7 bases, with 17 bases spanning the gap. Per germline, CDR1 MDHEN and CDR2 SYDVKM. The complete variable domain, with remaining parts taken from reference TRBV28 and TRBJ2-1, reads DVKVTQSSRYLVKRTGEKVFLECVQDMDHENMFWYRQDPGLGLRLIYFSYDVKMKEKGDIPEGYSVSREKKERFSLILESASTNQTSMYLCATLTGQRNEQFFGPGTRLTVL.

The chain recombines TRBV6-4 with TRBJ2-2; D is perhaps TRBD1 (6 bases). V dropped 4 bases and J dropped 1 base, with 10 bases sitting between them. The CDR3 covers 15 residues. Germline values: CDR1 MRHNA, CDR2 SNTAGT. The CDR3 sequence is CASSAVTGNTGELFF. CDR3 bases: TGTGCCAGCAGTGCCGTGACAGGGAACACCGGGGAGCTGTTTTTT.

This chain joins TRBV7-2 and TRBJ2-5; tentative D call: TRBD1 (6 bases). V was pared by 5 bases and J by 7 bases, with 20 bases between. Germline V gene sequence: CDR1 SGHTA, CDR2 FQGNSA. The CDR3 length is 15 residues. In nucleotides, the CDR3 is TGTGCCAGCAGCCTTATAGCAGGGGAGTCGCGGACCCAGTACTTC. It codes for CASSLIAGESRTQYF.

The chain joins TRBV6-6 to TRBJ2-7; 8 positions agree with TRBD1. In germline, CDR1 is MNHNY, CDR2 SVGAGI (reference sequence). The CDR3 loop spans 14 amino acids. Trimming cost V 5 bases and J 2 bases; bases outside gene matches: 5. The CDR3 region is CASSRGQGPYEQYF. The CDR3 DNA sequence: TGTGCCAGCAGTCGAGGACAGGGCCCCTACGAGCAGTACTTC.

The chain combines TRBV11-3 with TRBJ2-2; D is possibly TRBD1 (6 bases). Trimming removed 4 bases from V and 0 bases from J, with 12 bases in between. Germline assignment: CDR1 SGHNT and CDR2 YENEEA. The CDR3 has 16 residues. The CDR3 DNA is TGTGCCAGCAGCTCGACCGGGACATCGAACACCGGGGAGCTGTTTTTT. Translation gives CASSSTGTSNTGELFF.

The V and J genes are TRBV28 and TRBJ2-5; 9 nucleotides agree with TRBD2. Germline CDR1 and CDR2: MDHEN and SYDVKM. Germline trimming cut 4 bases from V and 1 base from J; bases unmatched to any gene: 4. This CDR3 has 15 amino acids. CDR3 amino acids: CASSYSGLAQETQYF. DNA of the CDR3: TGTGCCAGCAGTTATTCGGGACTAGCCCAAGAGACCCAGTACTTC.

This sequence joins TRBV28 and TRBJ1-5; 8 bases are shared with TRBD1. V was clipped by 7 bases and J by 4 bases; unmatched bases: 6. Germline CDR1 is MDHEN and CDR2 is SYDVKM. The CDR3 is 14 amino acids. In nucleotides, the CDR3 is TGTGCCAGCACCCCGGGACAGGAAAATCAGCCCCAGCATTTT. Translated: CASTPGQENQPQHF.

This chain joins TRBV7-6 and TRBJ1-5; 12 bases align to TRBD1. The germline V gene has CDR1 SGHVS and CDR2 FNYEAQ. CDR3 length: 15 amino acids. V lost 5 bases and J lost 6; bases outside the gene matches: 5. CDR3: CASSPGQGARQPQHF. In nucleotides, the CDR3 is TGTGCCAGCAGCCCGGGACAGGGGGCGCGTCAGCCCCAGCATTTT.

The chain couples TRBV10-2 to TRBJ1-2; no definite D call. The CDR3 runs 12 residues. Germline V gene data show CDR1 as WSHSY and CDR2 as SAAADI. V shed 6 bases and J shed 9 bases, with 14 bases lying between them. The CDR3 loop reads CASSRREGSYTF. The CDR3 DNA sequence: TGCGCCAGCAGCAGACGTGAGGGAAGCTACACCTTC.

The chain recombines TRBV5-1 with TRBJ2-5; 8 bases line up with TRBD2. The ends lost 0 bases at V and 5 bases at J; junction bases unmatched: 9. The CDR3 extends over 16 amino acids. Germline V gene sequence: CDR1 SGHRS, CDR2 YFSETQ. The CDR3 is CASSLVGLAGMETQYF. CDR3 DNA: TGCGCCAGCAGCTTGGTGGGGTTAGCGGGGATGGAGACCCAGTACTTC.

The chain carries TRBV5-1 and TRBJ2-1, with TRBD1 matching over 11 bases. The length of the CDR3 is 15 residues. CDR1 and CDR2 (germline): SGHRS, YFSETQ. The V gene end was trimmed by 4 bases and the J gene end by 6 bases; junction bases not matched to a gene: 6. The CDR3 sequence is CASSESGTGGNEQFF. CDR3 nucleotide sequence: TGCGCCAGCAGCGAATCCGGGACAGGGGGCAATGAGCAGTTCTTC.

The chain is built from TRBV25-1 and TRBJ1-2; perhaps TRBD1 as D (6 bases). Germline-derived CDR1 and CDR2 are MGHDK and SYGVNS. The V and J ends lost 8 bases and 2 bases respectively, with 12 bases between them. The CDR3 totals 13 residues. The CDR3 protein is CASWSTGNYGYTF. The CDR3 bases are TGTGCCAGCTGGAGCACAGGGAACTATGGCTACACCTTC.

The genes are TRBV7-2 and TRBJ1-2, with a possible D match to TRBD1 (5 bases). Germline CDR1 is SGHTA and CDR2 is FQGNSA. Trimming took 4 bases from V and 8 from J, leaving 17 bases between them. The CDR3 is 14 residues long. The CDR3 reads CASSYRGGEQGYTF. In nucleotides, the CDR3 is TGTGCCAGCAGCTACCGGGGAGGGGAACAGGGCTACACCTTC.

The chain joins TRBV2 to TRBJ1-5, with 7 bases lining up with TRBD1. CDR1 and CDR2 from the germline V gene are SNHLY and FYNNEI. The ends lost 8 bases at V and 4 bases at J; junction bases unmatched: 8. The length of the CDR3 is 14 residues. The CDR3, as DNA: TGTGCCAGCTCTAGACAGGGTTTTAATCAGCCCCAGCATTTT. It yields the protein CASSRQGFNQPQHF.

The chain uses TRBV19 and TRBJ2-1; TRBD2 matches at 8 bases. Germline loops: CDR1 LNHDA, CDR2 SQIVND (reference sequence). J was trimmed by 4 bases and V by 4 bases; bases with no gene match: 12. This CDR3 is 17 amino acids long. The CDR3, as DNA: TGTGCCAGTAGTAGGGGGGGGGCTAGCGGGTTTTACAATGAGCAGTTCTTC. It encodes CASSRGGASGFYNEQFF.

A single count supports this clone. The chain recombines TRBV7-8 with TRBJ2-2; 7 bases line up with TRBD2. CDR1 and CDR2 from the germline V gene are SGHVS and FQNEAQ. The ends lost 4 bases at V and 5 bases at J; junction bases unmatched: 4. The CDR3 totals 14 residues. In DNA form, the CDR3 reads TGTGCCAGCAGCTCAAGCGGGGCTACCGGGGAGCTGTTTTTT. It yields the protein CASSSSGATGELFF.

The chain recombines TRBV7-8 with TRBJ2-7, with TRBD2 matching over 7 bases. The CDR3 has 12 amino acids. Trimming took 4 bases from V and 5 from J; bases not matched to a gene: 2. Germline V lookup: CDR1 SGHVS, CDR2 FQNEAQ. The CDR3 DNA reads TGTGCCAGCAGCTGGGGGGGGGACGAGCAGTACTTC. This sequence encodes CASSWGGDEQYF.